The clone carrying this T cell receptor (beta chain) was recorded a few times. Its antigen is still unknown. What was sequenced were expressed TCRB transcripts, since all of the isolated RNA had been reverse transcribed. TCRdb keeps only in-frame clones here, not all; method: immunoSEQ multiplex PCR. The repertoire holds a few hundred thousand clones, with 11% to 15% as singletons. Each of the CD4+ naive, central memory, regulatory and stem cell-like memory populations was sorted via CD45RO/CCR7/CD25/CD127/CD95/CD27. These data belong to a study of beta chain features in type 1 diabetes. The CDR3 has 14 residues. V was shortened by 0 bases and J by 6 bases, with 11 bases between the two germline ends. CDR1 MGHRA and CDR2 YSYEKL come from the germline V gene. Study observations and caveats: Significant though moderate, a shortening of TCRB CDR3s appeared in all four CD4+ subsets of Type 1 diabetes patients.

The chain is built from TRBV4-1 and TRBJ2-5; possibly TRBD1 for D (6 bases). This TCR was sampled from a man in his thirties or forties with type 1 diabetes. The sequencing input was naive CD4+ T cells from blood. CDR3 nucleotide sequence: TGCGCCAGCAGCCAAGAATTGCAGGGGCAGACCCAGTACTTC. Translation: CASSQELQGQTQYF.